This T cell receptor (beta chain) stems from a study of cytomegalovirus exposure and HLA in healthy donors. Whole-study findings and limits: Sequencing likely caused a cluster of highly shared sequence variants. What TCR beta sequences reportedly achieved was accurate prediction of HLA-A and HLA-B alleles in most subjects.

PCR primers comprised 60 Vbeta and 13 Jbeta primers. The repertoire was sequenced with immunoSEQ multiplex PCR; TCRdb's copy has only in-frame clones and lacks some. The data contain 110,000 to 150,000 clones, 70% to 80% of them seen just once; the ten biggest clones take up almost 4%. For this clone: The antigen is unknown.

V shed 4 bases and J shed 0 bases, with 7 bases lying between them. Germline V gene sequence: CDR1 MGHRA, CDR2 YSYEKL. This CDR3 comprises 13 residues. The V call is TRBV4-1, the J call TRBJ2-7, with D perhaps TRBD2 (6 bases). Input material: PBMCs. The origin of this receptor is a man between 18 and 29 years old in good health and CMV-seronegative. CDR3 DNA: TGCGCCAGCAGCCCGGGGGTCTCCTACGAGCAGTACTTC. Its protein product is CASSPGVSYEQYF.